Below are 11 T cell receptor beta chains sequenced from a single sample in a study of T-cell memory formation after mild COVID-19. Each CDR3 protein is one row after TCRdb ran MiXCR on the 5' RACE reads. The sample carries approximately 100,000 distinct CDR3 sequences, around an eighth recorded once. The specimen sequenced was PBMCs or a T cell subset sorted from them (not recorded which). These TCRs come from an adult woman who had mild COVID-19 (a few samples of this study predate the infection). Cell type and time point are not known.

This clonotype was picked up a small number of times. The chain has TRBV12-3 or TRBV12-4 and TRBJ1-2; a weak D match, TRBD1 (5 bases). Trimming shortened V by 6 bases and J by 4 bases, and 15 bases separated the two germline ends. The CDR3 runs to 14 residues. The CDR3 loop is CASRPAGTSYGYTF. The CDR3 region has the DNA TGTGCCAGCAGACCCGCCGGGACTAGCTATGGCTACACCTTC.

A few counts support this clonotype. CDR3 DNA: TGTGCCAGTGGGTGGATGGGCAATCAGCCCCAGCATTTT. It codes for CASGWMGNQPQHF. V and J are TRBV19 and TRBJ1-5; D is uncertain. The CDR3 spans 13 residues. Per the germline V gene, CDR1 is LNHDA and CDR2 is SQIVND (reference sequence). The germline V and J ends were trimmed by 8 bases and 2 bases, with 10 bases remaining between them.

This clonotype was counted at least ten times. This chain links TRBV12-3 or TRBV12-4 with TRBJ2-7; 7 bases fit TRBD2. CDR3 size: 14 residues. The V and J ends lost 2 bases and 5 bases, in that order; junction bases with no gene match: 6. Written as DNA, the CDR3 is TGTGCCAGCAGTTTAACGGGAGGCGGCCACGAGCAGTACTTC. Its translation is CASSLTGGGHEQYF.

This chain uses TRBV29-1 with TRBJ1-1; D call uncertain. Per the germline V gene, CDR1 is SQVTM and CDR2 is ANQGSEA. Trimming took 2 bases from V and 5 from J, leaving 9 bases between them. The CDR3 contains 12 residues. This chain's CDR3 is CSVELGWTEAFF. In DNA, the CDR3 is TGCAGCGTTGAATTAGGGTGGACTGAAGCTTTCTTT.

This clonotype has more than one count but fewer than ten. This rearrangement joins TRBV7-9 to TRBJ2-7; D is ambiguous. V was shortened by 5 bases and J by 1 base, with 12 bases between the two germline ends. CDR1 is SEHNR and CDR2 is FQNEAQ in the germline V gene (reference sequence). The CDR3 is made up of 14 amino acids. CDR3 in amino acids: CASSPGWRSYEQYF. The CDR3, as DNA: TGTGCCAGCAGCCCGGGCTGGCGATCCTACGAGCAGTACTTC.

This clonotype occurred a few times. This chain connects TRBV6-1 to TRBJ2-7, with D tentatively TRBD1 or TRBD2 (5 bases each). The germline V and J ends were trimmed by 8 bases and 0 bases, with 14 bases remaining between them. This CDR3 contains 14 residues. CDR1 and CDR2 (germline): MNHNS, SASEGT. The CDR3 loop is CASQVGPLSYEQYF. The CDR3 region has the DNA TGTGCCAGCCAAGTGGGACCCCTCTCCTACGAGCAGTACTTC.

This clonotype was found a few times. The rearrangement links TRBV7-9 to TRBJ2-3, with D possibly being TRBD2 (5 bases). The CDR3 spans 15 residues. CDR1 and CDR2 (germline): SEHNR, FQNEAQ (reference sequence). Trimming shortened V by 4 bases and J by 3 bases, and 14 bases separated the two germline ends. CDR3 amino acids: CASSSSRGGTDTQYF. Here the CDR3 DNA reads TGTGCCAGCAGCTCCTCTAGAGGAGGTACAGATACGCAGTATTTT.

There are a few counts of this clonotype. CDR3 in DNA: TGTGCCAGTAAGATAGGGAGGGCGGATGAGCAGTTCTTC. It specifies CASKIGRADEQFF. V usage is TRBV19 and J usage is TRBJ2-1; the match to TRBD2 covers 7 bases. The length of the CDR3 is 13 residues. V lost 7 bases and J lost 8; bases outside the gene matches: 8. Germline V gene sequence: CDR1 LNHDA, CDR2 SQIVND (reference sequence). Full variable domain (rest looked up from reference TRBV19 and TRBJ2-1): DGGITQSPKYLFRKEGQNVTLSCEQNLNHDAMYWYRQDPGQGLRLIYYSQIVNDFQKGDIAEGYSVSREKKESFPLTVTSAQKNPTAFYLCASKIGRADEQFFGPGTRLTVL.

The genes are TRBV6-6 and TRBJ1-2, with 7 positions matching TRBD1. The CDR3 spans 17 residues. Germline V lookup: CDR1 MNHNY, CDR2 SVGAGI (reference sequence). Trimming took 2 bases from V and 6 from J; bases not matched to a gene: 15. In DNA, the CDR3 is TGTGCCAGCAGTTACCCTTCGGTGGAGGGGGCGATCGATGGCTACACCTTC. Amino acid sequence: CASSYPSVEGAIDGYTF.

The rearrangement uses TRBV6-2 or TRBV6-3 and TRBJ2-7; D is uncertain. The CDR3 is made up of 13 amino acids. Between the trimmed V and J ends, which lost 8 bases and 0 bases, there was a span of 11 bases. Germline CDR1 and CDR2: MNHEY and SVGEGT. The CDR3 DNA sequence: TGTGCCAGCCAAATCGGTTTCTCCTACGAGCAGTACTTC. Residues: CASQIGFSYEQYF.

The table lists this clonotype with many counts. The J gene is TRBJ2-7, the V gene TRBV4-1, with 9 bases lining up with TRBD1. V was clipped by 4 bases and J by 5 bases; unmatched bases: 9. Germline assignment: CDR1 MGHRA and CDR2 YSYEKL. There are 15 residues in the CDR3. CDR3 loop: CASSLRGQGGHEQYF. The CDR3 nucleotides read TGCGCCAGCAGCCTCCGGGGACAGGGTGGGCACGAGCAGTACTTC.